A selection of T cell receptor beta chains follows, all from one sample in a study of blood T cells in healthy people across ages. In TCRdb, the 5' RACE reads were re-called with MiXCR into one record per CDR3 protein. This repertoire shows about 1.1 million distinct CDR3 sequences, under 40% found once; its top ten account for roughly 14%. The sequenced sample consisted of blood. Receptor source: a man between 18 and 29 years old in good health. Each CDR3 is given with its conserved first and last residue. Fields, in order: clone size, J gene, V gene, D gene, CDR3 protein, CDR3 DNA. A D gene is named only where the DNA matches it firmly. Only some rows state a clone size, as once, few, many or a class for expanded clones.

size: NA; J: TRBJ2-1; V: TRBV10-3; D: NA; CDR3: CAIRSLGDEQFF; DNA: TGTGCCATCAGGTCTTTGGGGGATGAGCAGTTCTTC
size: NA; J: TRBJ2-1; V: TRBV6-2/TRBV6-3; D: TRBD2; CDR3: CASSRERGRSYNEQFF; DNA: TGTGCCAGCAGCCGCGAGCGGGGCCGGTCCTACAATGAGCAGTTCTTC
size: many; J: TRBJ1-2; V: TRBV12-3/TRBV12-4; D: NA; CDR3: CASRFLNYGYTF; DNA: TGTGCCAGCAGGTTCCTTAACTATGGCTACACCTTC
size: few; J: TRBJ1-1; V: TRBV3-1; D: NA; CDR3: CASSQERGWAEAFF; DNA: TGTGCCAGCAGCCAAGAGCGGGGTTGGGCTGAAGCTTTCTTT
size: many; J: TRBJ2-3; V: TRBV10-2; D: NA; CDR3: CASSDRDSTDTQYF; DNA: TGTGCCAGCTCGGACAGAGATTCCACAGATACGCAGTATTTT
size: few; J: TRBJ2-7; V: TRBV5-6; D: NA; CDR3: CASSFLTDRAYEQYF; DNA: TGTGCCAGCAGCTTTTTAACCGACAGAGCCTACGAGCAGTACTTC
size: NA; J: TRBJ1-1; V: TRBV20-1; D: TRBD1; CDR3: CSARAERTGTEAFF; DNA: TGCAGTGCTAGAGCCGAAAGGACAGGAACTGAAGCTTTCTTT
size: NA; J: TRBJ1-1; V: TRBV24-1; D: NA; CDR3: CATSDPTQGNTEAFF; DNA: TGTGCCACCAGTGATCCAACGCAGGGGAACACTGAAGCTTTCTTT
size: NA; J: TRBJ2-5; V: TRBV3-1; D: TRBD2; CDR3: CASSQGRDYKETQYF; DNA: TGTGCCAGCAGCCAAGGCCGGGACTACAAAGAGACCCAGTACTTC
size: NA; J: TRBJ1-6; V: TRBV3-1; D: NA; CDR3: CASSQGAGNSPLHF; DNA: TGTGCCAGCAGCCAGGGGGCTGGTAATTCACCCCTCCACTTT
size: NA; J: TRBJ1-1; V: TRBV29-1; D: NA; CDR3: CSVNEAFF; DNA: TGCAGCGTTAACGAAGCTTTCTTT
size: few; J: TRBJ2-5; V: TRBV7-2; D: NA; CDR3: CASSLNRDKETQYF; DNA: TGTGCCAGCAGCTTAAACAGGGATAAAGAGACCCAGTACTTC
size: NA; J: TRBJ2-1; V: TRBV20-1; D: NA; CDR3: CSASDGEQFF; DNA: TGCAGTGCGTCCGATGGCGAGCAGTTCTTC
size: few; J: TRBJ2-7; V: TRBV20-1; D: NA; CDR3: CSARDTRVAYNEQYF; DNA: TGCAGTGCTAGAGATACCAGGGTCGCCTACAATGAGCAGTACTTC
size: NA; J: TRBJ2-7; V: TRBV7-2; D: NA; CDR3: CASSLVGRGDNEQYF; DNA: TGTGCCAGCAGCTTAGTAGGCAGGGGGGACAATGAGCAGTACTTC
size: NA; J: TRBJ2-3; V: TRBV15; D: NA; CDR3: CATSRDRMRGVTDTQYF; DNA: TGTGCCACCAGCAGAGATCGGATGAGGGGAGTCACAGATACGCAGTATTTT
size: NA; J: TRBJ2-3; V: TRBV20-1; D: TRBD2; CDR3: CSARELAGTTDTQYF; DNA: TGCAGTGCTAGAGAGCTAGCGGGGACCACAGATACGCAGTATTTT
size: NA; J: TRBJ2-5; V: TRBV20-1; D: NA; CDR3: CSAIYAGGGETQYF; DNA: TGCAGTGCTATCTACGCTGGGGGTGGGGAGACCCAGTACTTC
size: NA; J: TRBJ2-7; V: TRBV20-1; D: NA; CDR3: CSALTGRNEQYF; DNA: TGCAGTGCTCTTACAGGGCGGAACGAGCAGTACTTC
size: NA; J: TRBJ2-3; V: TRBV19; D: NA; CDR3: CASSWRIQTDTQYF; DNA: TGTGCCAGTTCGTGGAGGATCCAAACAGATACGCAGTATTTT
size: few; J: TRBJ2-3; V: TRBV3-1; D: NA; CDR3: CASSQSEADTQYF; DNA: TGTGCCAGCAGCCAAAGTGAGGCAGATACGCAGTATTTT
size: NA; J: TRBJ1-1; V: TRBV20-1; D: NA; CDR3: CSARGQAYGGNTEAFF; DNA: TGCAGTGCTAGAGGACAGGCCTATGGGGGTAACACTGAAGCTTTCTTT
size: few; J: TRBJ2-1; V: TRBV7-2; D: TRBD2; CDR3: CASSLQASGGHEQFF; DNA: TGTGCCAGCAGCTTACAGGCTAGCGGGGGTCATGAGCAGTTCTTC
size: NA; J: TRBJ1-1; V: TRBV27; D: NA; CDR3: CASSPPGPGTEAFF; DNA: TGTGCCAGCAGTCCCCCGGGGCCGGGGACTGAAGCTTTCTTT
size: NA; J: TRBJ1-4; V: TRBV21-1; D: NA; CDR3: CASTPGRETTNEKLFF; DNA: TGTGCCAGCACCCCGGGCAGGGAGACAACTAATGAAAAACTGTTTTTT
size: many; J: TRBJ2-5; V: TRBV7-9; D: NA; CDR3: CASAMQALLETQYF; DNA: TGTGCCTCTGCCATGCAGGCTTTATTGGAGACCCAGTACTTC
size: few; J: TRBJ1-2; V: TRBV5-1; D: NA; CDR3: CASSAGHTYGYTF; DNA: TGCGCCAGCAGCGCCGGACACACTTATGGCTACACCTTC
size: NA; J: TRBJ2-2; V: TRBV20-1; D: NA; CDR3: CSARDRGAPPGELFF; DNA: TGCAGTGCTAGAGATCGGGGGGCCCCGCCCGGGGAGCTGTTTTTT
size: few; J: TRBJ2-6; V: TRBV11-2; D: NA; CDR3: CASSKSGANVLTF; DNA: TGTGCCAGCAGCAAATCTGGGGCCAACGTCCTGACTTTC
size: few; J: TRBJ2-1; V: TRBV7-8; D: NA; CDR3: CASSSPDRYNEQFF; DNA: TGTGCCAGCAGCTCCCCGGACAGATACAATGAGCAGTTCTTC
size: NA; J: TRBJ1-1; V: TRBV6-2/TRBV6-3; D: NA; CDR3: CASTIYKNTEAFF; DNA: TGTGCCAGCACGATTTATAAGAACACTGAAGCTTTCTTT